This passage covers 8 T cell receptor beta chains from one sample sequenced in a study of beta chain features in type 1 diabetes. Expressed TCRB transcripts were sequenced after all isolated RNA was converted to cDNA. The method was immunoSEQ multiplex PCR; TCRdb's version includes in-frame clones alone and lacks a portion of them. The repertoire holds roughly 240,000 clones, with 68% as singletons. The sample consisted of naive CD4+ T cells from blood. The receptor set was obtained from a man aged 25 to 45 in good health.

This clone was seen more than once but under ten times. The J gene is TRBJ2-3, the V gene TRBV25-1; 7 nucleotides match TRBD2. V trimming: 0 bases; J trimming: 3 bases; junction bases outside the gene matches: 6. The V gene's germline CDR1 is MGHDK and CDR2 SYGVNS. This CDR3 has 16 residues. In DNA, the CDR3 is TGTGCCAGCAGTGAATATTTCGGGGGGACTACAGATACGCAGTATTTT. Translating it yields CASSEYFGGTTDTQYF.

The chain has TRBV23-1 and TRBJ2-7; possibly TRBD1 for D (6 bases). TRBV23-1 is an open reading frame, and its role is uncertain. This CDR3 comprises 17 residues. V was trimmed by 4 bases and J by 3 bases, leaving 22 bases between them. DNA for the CDR3: TGCGCCAGCAGTCCTATTAGACAGGTCAGGCGGCTCTACGAGCAGTACTTC. This translates into CASSPIRQVRRLYEQYF.

The V call is TRBV11-2, the J call TRBJ2-1; maybe TRBD2 (6 bases). The ends were cut back, 1 base at V and 8 bases at J, with 18 bases in the middle. Germline V lookup: CDR1 SGHAT, CDR2 FQNNGV. This CDR3 comprises 16 residues. The CDR3 loop is CASSLVYGLSGDEQFF. In DNA, the CDR3 is TGTGCCAGCAGCTTAGTTTACGGCCTTAGCGGCGATGAGCAGTTCTTC.

Note on this clone: Other DNA sequences in this specimen translate into the identical CDR3. This chain links TRBV30 with TRBJ1-1, with TRBD1 identical over 7 bases. V was clipped by 4 bases and J by 1 base; unmatched bases: 3. Germline CDR1 reads GTSNPN; CDR2 reads SVGIG (reference sequence). The CDR3 has 13 residues. This CDR3 is CAWTRQGNTEAFF. The CDR3 DNA sequence: TGTGCCTGGACCCGACAGGGGAACACTGAAGCTTTCTTT.

V usage is TRBV4-3 and J usage is TRBJ2-5; 7 bases align to TRBD1. This CDR3 has 14 amino acids. J gave up 5 bases and V 0 bases, and 3 bases lay outside the gene matches. Germline assignment: CDR1 LGHNA and CDR2 YSLEER. DNA of the CDR3: TGCGCCAGCAGCCAAGAGGGACAGAGGGAGACCCAGTACTTC. Translation: CASSQEGQRETQYF.

This clone came up a few times. The J gene is TRBJ2-7, the V gene TRBV29-1; D gene unclear. The CDR3 has 14 amino acids. From germline, CDR1 is SQVTM and CDR2 ANQGSEA. V lost 5 bases and J 5 bases, leaving 19 bases between the germline ends. In DNA form, the CDR3 reads TGCAGCGTTTCTCGGGCCACCTCTCCCAACGAGCAGTACTTC. It specifies CSVSRATSPNEQYF.

V is TRBV28 and J is TRBJ2-3; perhaps TRBD2 as D (6 bases). The germline gives CDR1 MDHEN, CDR2 SYDVKM. The CDR3 runs to 15 residues. V lost 3 bases to trimming and J lost 1 base, with 11 bases between them. The CDR3 nucleotides are TGTGCCAGCAGTTTGAGATCTAGCGGCACAGATACGCAGTATTTT. This translates into CASSLRSSGTDTQYF.

The chain employs TRBV9 and TRBJ2-3, with 8 nucleotides matching TRBD2. The germline V gene encodes CDR1 SGDLS and CDR2 YYNGEE. J lost 5 bases, V lost 0 bases, and 2 bases had no gene match. The CDR3 length is 14 residues. CDR3 loop: CASSVGTSGDTQYF. CDR3 sequence (DNA): TGTGCCAGCAGCGTAGGCACTAGCGGAGATACGCAGTATTTT. Full variable domain (remainder filled in from reference TRBV9 and TRBJ2-3): DSGVTQTPKHLITATGQRVTLRCSPRSGDLSVYWYQQSLDQGLQFLIQYYNGEERAKGNILERFSAQQFPDLHSELNLSSLELGDSALYFCASSVGTSGDTQYFGPGTRLTVL.